This TCR beta chain was identified during a study of beta chain features in type 1 diabetes. Looking at the study overall: Sorted cells from all samples, numbering fewer than 120,000,000, were examined.

Trimming removed 4 bases from V and 1 base from J, with 7 bases in between. Germline CDR1 reads SGHDN; CDR2 reads FVKESK. The CDR3 loop spans 14 amino acids. A remark on this clone: Its antigen is not known.

Study-wide findings and caveats: The cDNA sequencing approach could over-represent high-TCR-expressing cells.

Sequencing targeted expressed TCRB transcripts, as all isolated RNA had been reverse transcribed. Method: immunoSEQ multiplex PCR; TCRdb's copy keeps in-frame clones and lacks some. Of hundreds of thousands of clones listed, around 30% are singletons. The clonotype originates from a young man in good health. Specimen: naive CD4+ T cells from blood. The chain couples TRBV14 to TRBJ2-2, with D possibly TRBD1 on 6 matching bases. CDR3 nucleotides: TGTGCCAGCAGCCTGGGACAGAACACCGGGGAGCTGTTTTTT. Its protein is CASSLGQNTGELFF.